A single sample is the source of the 26 T cell receptor beta chains below, sequenced in a study of T cell repertoires in cytomegalovirus infection. TCRdb independently ran MiXCR on the reads; one entry per CDR3 protein. The sample consists of roughly 500,000 distinct CDR3 sequences, about 15% of them appearing once. Sequencing was carried out using CD8+ T cells from PBMCs. The receptors come from a human donor in good health (CMV status not recorded). Some clones in this sample may be carry-over from other donors' samples.

V usage is TRBV27 and J usage is TRBJ2-1, with D possibly being TRBD2 (7 bases). The germline V gene has CDR1 MNHEY and CDR2 SMNVEV (reference sequence). This CDR3 comprises 15 residues. V gave up 7 bases and J gave up 8 bases, with 21 bases separating them. CDR3 DNA sequence: TGTGCCAGCACCCATGGGGGGGCGCGGAGAGATGAGCAGTTCTTC. Encoded protein: CASTHGGARRDEQFF.

This clonotype was observed many times. The rearrangement joins TRBV4-2 to TRBJ1-5; a weak D match, TRBD1 (5 bases). Germline CDR1 is LGHNA and CDR2 is YNFKEQ. V gave up 0 bases and J gave up 0 bases, with 15 bases separating them. The length of the CDR3 is 18 residues. The CDR3 protein is CASSQDGAGRYSNQPQHF. CDR3 bases: TGTGCCAGCAGCCAAGATGGGGCAGGGAGGTATAGCAATCAGCCCCAGCATTTT.

The sample holds many counts of this clonotype. The rearrangement joins TRBV7-8 to TRBJ1-3; D is unresolved. Germline V CDR1 and CDR2: SGHVS, FQNEAQ. Trimming removed 3 bases from V and 0 bases from J, with 15 bases in between. CDR3 size: 17 residues. This chain's CDR3 is CASSLAPDQPSGNTIYF. Written as DNA, the CDR3 is TGTGCCAGCAGCTTGGCCCCCGACCAACCCTCTGGAAACACCATATATTTT.

The J gene is TRBJ1-1, the V gene TRBV7-9; D unresolved. The V gene lost 4 bases and the J gene lost 1 base, with 10 bases spanning the gap. The germline V gene encodes CDR1 SEHNR and CDR2 FQNEAQ (reference sequence). CDR3 length: 14 residues. The CDR3 sequence: CASSSRNRNTEAFF. The DNA for the CDR3 is TGTGCCAGCAGCTCTAGGAACAGGAACACTGAAGCTTTCTTT.

This clonotype has ten or more counts. V is TRBV25-1 and J is TRBJ1-1; no clear D gene. The CDR3 sequence is 14 residues long. Germline V gene data show CDR1 as MGHDK and CDR2 as SYGVNS. V lost 5 bases, J lost 5 bases, and 15 bases lay in between. CDR3 sequence reads: CASSPLYGGTEAFF. The CDR3 bases are TGTGCCAGCAGTCCACTCTACGGCGGGACTGAAGCTTTCTTT.

Details on this clonotype: Being one base from a much bigger clone, this may be a read error. This chain connects TRBV5-4 to TRBJ2-1; TRBD1 might be the D (6 bases). The CDR3 has 15 amino acids. Per germline, CDR1 SGHNT and CDR2 YYREEE (reference sequence). This chain's CDR3 is CASSFQTGVYYEQFF. CDR3 in DNA: TGTGCCAGCAGCTTCCAGACAGGAGTCTACTATGAGCAGTTCTTC.

This clonotype was counted at least ten times. The chain has TRBV27 and TRBJ1-2; D not certain. Trimming removed 5 bases at V and 2 bases at J, with 12 bases between. In germline, CDR1 is MNHEY, CDR2 SMNVEV (reference sequence). CDR3 size: 14 residues. CDR3: CASSPHDGNYGYTF. The CDR3 DNA sequence: TGTGCCAGCAGTCCGCATGACGGAAACTATGGCTACACCTTC.

This clonotype was found many times. The V and J genes are TRBV5-1 and TRBJ1-1, with no clear D. The ends were cut back, 4 bases at V and 0 bases at J, with 13 bases in the middle. Germline lookup yields CDR1 SGHRS and CDR2 YFSETQ. The CDR3 covers 15 residues. The CDR3 coding sequence is TGCGCCAGCAGCCTGCTTGGCAGGCTGAACACTGAAGCTTTCTTT. Its protein is CASSLLGRLNTEAFF.

This clonotype came up once. This rearrangement joins TRBV5-1 to TRBJ1-6; TRBD1 might be the D (5 bases). Germline assignment: CDR1 SGHRS and CDR2 YFSETQ. Trimming took 3 bases from V and 7 from J, leaving 20 bases between them. The CDR3 has 17 amino acids. CDR3 bases: TGCGCCAGCAGCTGGGGCCGGGACGGTTCGGACAATTCACCCCTCCACTTT. Translating gives CASSWGRDGSDNSPLHF.

This clonotype was observed a few times. The CDR3 bases are TGTGCCAGTAGTATCGGGACGGACTCTAACTACGAGCAGTACTTC. This codes for CASSIGTDSNYEQYF. V usage is TRBV19 and J usage is TRBJ2-7, with D perhaps given as TRBD1 or TRBD2 (5 bases each). Germline values: CDR1 LNHDA, CDR2 SQIVND (reference sequence). There are 15 residues in the CDR3. V lost 3 bases, J lost 3 bases, and 15 bases lay in between.

About this clonotype itself: The CDR3 carries no conserved terminal phenylalanine or tryptophan, so it likely arises from a read error. V and J are TRBV7-2 and TRBJ1-5, with a tentative D call TRBD1 (6 bases). This CDR3 has 13 residues. CDR1 and CDR2 (germline): SGHTA, FQGNSA. The CDR3 region is CASSLWVGQLQHL. The CDR3 bases are TGTGCCAGCAGCTTATGGGTTGGACAGCTCCAGCATTTA.

This clonotype has at least ten counts. CDR3 sequence reads: CASSLNDRSDEQYF. The CDR3 nucleotides are TGTGCCAGCAGTTTAAATGACAGATCGGACGAGCAGTACTTC. V is TRBV28 and J is TRBJ2-7, with a weak D call TRBD1 (5 bases). The CDR3 runs to 14 residues. V shed 2 bases and J shed 5 bases, with 13 bases lying between them. Germline values: CDR1 MDHEN, CDR2 SYDVKM. Combining the CDR3 with reference TRBV28 and TRBJ2-7 gives the whole variable domain DVKVTQSSRYLVKRTGEKVFLECVQDMDHENMFWYRQDPGLGLRLIYFSYDVKMKEKGDIPEGYSVSREKKERFSLILESASTNQTSMYLCASSLNDRSDEQYFGPGTRLTVT.

Many counts were recorded for this clonotype. The J gene is TRBJ1-3, the V gene TRBV6-2 or TRBV6-3; D not certain. Deletions cut 4 bases from V and 0 bases from J, with 7 bases between. Germline values: CDR1 MNHEY, CDR2 SVGEGT. CDR3 length: 14 amino acids. This chain's CDR3 is CASSFESSGNTIYF. The CDR3 bases are TGTGCCAGCAGTTTCGAAAGCTCTGGAAACACCATATATTTT.

This clonotype showed up just once. The chain carries TRBV24-1 and TRBJ2-7, with D perhaps TRBD2 (5 bases). Germline V CDR1 and CDR2: KGHDR, SFDVKD. V was pared by 3 bases and J by 6 bases, with 11 bases between. The CDR3 length is 13 residues. The CDR3 protein is CATSDIVDSEQYF. In DNA form, the CDR3 reads TGTGCCACCAGTGATATTGTGGACTCCGAGCAGTACTTC.

This clonotype was detected many times. V gene TRBV6-5 combines with J gene TRBJ1-3; a possible D gene is TRBD1 (6 bases). The V gene's germline CDR1 is MNHEY and CDR2 SVGAGI. The CDR3 contains 16 residues. The V end was cut by 7 bases, the J end by 6 bases, with 22 bases between. The CDR3 protein is CASTPLTAGVANTIYF. The CDR3 coding sequence is TGTGCCAGCACCCCCCTCACAGCAGGGGTAGCAAACACCATATATTTT.

This clonotype was recorded at least ten times. This rearrangement joins TRBV4-1 to TRBJ1-1; D is uncertain. The CDR3 covers 15 residues. Trimming removed 5 bases from V and 2 bases from J, with 15 bases in between. The germline V gene encodes CDR1 MGHRA and CDR2 YSYEKL. DNA for the CDR3: TGCGCCAGCAGCTTTCGACCGGGCACTAACACTGAAGCTTTCTTT. As protein: CASSFRPGTNTEAFF.

This clonotype was observed many times. J is TRBJ1-2 and V is TRBV11-2; tentative D call: TRBD1 (5 bases). This CDR3 comprises 17 residues. Trimming left V 5 bases short and J 5 bases short, with 24 bases between. Germline values: CDR1 SGHAT, CDR2 FQNNGV. CDR3 nucleotides: TGTGCCAGCAGCCCTCCGTGGGGGACCGAAAGACTTTATGGCTACACCTTC. Translating gives CASSPPWGTERLYGYTF. Based on the CDR3 plus reference TRBV11-2 and TRBJ1-2, the full variable domain is EAGVAQSPRYKIIEKRQSVAFWCNPISGHATLYWYQQILGQGPKLLIQFQNNGVVDDSQLPKDRFSAERLKGVDSTLKIQPAKLEDSAVYLCASSPPWGTERLYGYTFGSGTRLTVV.

Comment on this clonotype: Because the CDR3 is missing its conserved closing phenylalanine or tryptophan, this is likely a read error. V and J are TRBV6-6 and TRBJ2-7; 12 positions match TRBD1. V shed 8 bases, J shed 2 bases, and the junction held 10 bases outside the gene matches. Germline CDR1 is MNHNY and CDR2 is SVGAGI (reference sequence). The CDR3 contains 16 residues. As DNA, the CDR3 is TGTGCCAGCCTCTTAGAAGGGACAGGGGGCACCTACGAGCAGTACTTA. As protein: CASLLEGTGGTYEQYL.

This clonotype was recorded many times. The CDR3 DNA is TGTGCCAGCAGTTTGGGGGCATGGCCCCAGCATTTT. Its protein is CASSLGAWPQHF. The chain employs TRBV12-3 or TRBV12-4 and TRBJ1-5; tentatively, D is TRBD1 (6 bases). V lost 3 bases and J lost 9, with 9 bases in between. This CDR3 comprises 12 residues.

The gene calls are TRBV5-1 and TRBJ2-3; 9 bases map to TRBD1. This CDR3 is 15 amino acids long. CDR1 and CDR2 from the germline V gene are SGHRS and YFSETQ. V lost 4 bases, J lost 7 bases, and 10 bases stayed unmatched. Here the CDR3 DNA reads TGCGCCAGCAGCCCTCTCCGGGACAGGGAGAATACGCAGTATTTT. This encodes CASSPLRDRENTQYF.

This clonotype occurred many times. The V and J genes are TRBV13 and TRBJ1-1, with 7 positions matching TRBD1. This CDR3 spans 13 amino acids. Germline V CDR1 and CDR2: PRHDT, FYEKMQ (reference sequence). The V and J ends lost 6 bases and 4 bases, in that order; junction bases with no gene match: 5. CDR3 coding DNA: TGTGCCAGCAGTCGCAACAGGGGCACTGAAGCTTTCTTT. Translation: CASSRNRGTEAFF.

This clonotype was detected a few times. This chain uses TRBV6-2 or TRBV6-3 with TRBJ2-2, with 12 bases fitting TRBD2. The CDR3 is 17 residues long. Germline loops: CDR1 MNHEY, CDR2 SVGEGT. J was trimmed by 2 bases and V by 7 bases; bases with no gene match: 8. The CDR3, as DNA: TGTGCCAGCACCCAGACTAGCGGGGGTTACAACACCGGGGAGCTGTTTTTT. It translates to CASTQTSGGYNTGELFF.

This clonotype has a count of ten or more. This rearrangement joins TRBV11-2 to TRBJ2-7, with a possible D match to TRBD2 (6 bases). The CDR3 runs to 16 residues. Germline CDR1 SGHAT, CDR2 FQNNGV. V lost 1 base and J 3 bases, leaving 16 bases between the germline ends. DNA for the CDR3: TGTGCCAGCAGCTTAGGGGGCCGGGGGAGCCGCTACGAGCAGTACTTC. It yields the protein CASSLGGRGSRYEQYF.

This clonotype was recorded many times. The chain couples TRBV6-1 to TRBJ2-1; TRBD2 aligns across 14 bases. Germline CDR1 and CDR2: MNHNS and SASEGT. With 5 bases clipped from V and 0 bases from J, the junction kept 6 bases outside the gene matches. CDR3 size: 18 residues. In DNA form, the CDR3 reads TGTGCCAGCAGTCCCGGGACTAGCGGGAGTGTCTCCTACAATGAGCAGTTCTTC. The encoded protein is CASSPGTSGSVSYNEQFF.

V and J are TRBV19 and TRBJ1-4, with no clear D. The V gene's germline CDR1 is LNHDA and CDR2 SQIVND (reference sequence). The CDR3 has 16 amino acids. Trimming took off 0 bases at V and 3 bases at J, with 11 bases between the two ends. The CDR3 bases are TGTGCCAGTAGTATAGATCTGGTCGCGGCTAATGAAAAACTGTTTTTT. Protein sequence: CASSIDLVAANEKLFF. Looking up the rest from reference TRBV19 and TRBJ1-4 gives the full variable domain: DGGITQSPKYLFRKEGQNVTLSCEQNLNHDAMYWYRQDPGQGLRLIYYSQIVNDFQKGDIAEGYSVSREKKESFPLTVTSAQKNPTAFYLCASSIDLVAANEKLFFGSGTQLSVL.

V is TRBV5-1 and J is TRBJ1-6; the match to TRBD1 covers 9 bases. Germline CDR1 is SGHRS and CDR2 is YFSETQ. With 0 bases clipped from V and 2 bases from J, the junction kept 15 bases outside the gene matches. The CDR3 consists of 21 residues. The DNA of the CDR3 is TGCGCCAGCAGCTTGGTACCCCGGGACAGGGTGCCGGTGACCTATAATTCACCCCTCCACTTT. Translated: CASSLVPRDRVPVTYNSPLHF.